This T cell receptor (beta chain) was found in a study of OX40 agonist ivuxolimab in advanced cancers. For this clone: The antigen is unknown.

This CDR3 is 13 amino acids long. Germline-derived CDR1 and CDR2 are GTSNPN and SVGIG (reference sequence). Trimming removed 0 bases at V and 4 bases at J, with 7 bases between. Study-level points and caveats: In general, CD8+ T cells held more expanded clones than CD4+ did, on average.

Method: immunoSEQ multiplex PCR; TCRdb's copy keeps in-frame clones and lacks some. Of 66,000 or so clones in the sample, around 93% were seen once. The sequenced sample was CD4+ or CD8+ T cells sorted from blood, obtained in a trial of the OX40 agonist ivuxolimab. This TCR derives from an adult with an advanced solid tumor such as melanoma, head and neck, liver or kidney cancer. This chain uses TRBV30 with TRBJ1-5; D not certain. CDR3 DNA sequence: TGTGCCTGGAGTGTGTACAGTAATCAGCCCCAGCATTTT. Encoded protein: CAWSVYSNQPQHF.